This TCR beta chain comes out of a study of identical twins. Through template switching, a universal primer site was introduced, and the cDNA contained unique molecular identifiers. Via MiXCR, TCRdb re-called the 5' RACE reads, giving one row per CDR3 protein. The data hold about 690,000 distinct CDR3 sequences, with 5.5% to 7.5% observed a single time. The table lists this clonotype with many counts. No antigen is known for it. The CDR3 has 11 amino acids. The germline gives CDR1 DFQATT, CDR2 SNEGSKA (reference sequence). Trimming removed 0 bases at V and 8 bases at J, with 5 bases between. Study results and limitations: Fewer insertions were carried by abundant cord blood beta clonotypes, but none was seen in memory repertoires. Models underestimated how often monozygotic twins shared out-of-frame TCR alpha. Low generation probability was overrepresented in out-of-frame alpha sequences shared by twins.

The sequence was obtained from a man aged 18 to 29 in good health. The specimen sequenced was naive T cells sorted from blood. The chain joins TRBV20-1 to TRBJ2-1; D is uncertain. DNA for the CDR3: TGCAGTGCTAGAGATTCTCATGAGCAGTTCTTC. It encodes CSARDSHEQFF.